A single sample is the source of the 3 T cell receptor beta chains below, sequenced in a study of blood T cell repertoires in COVID-19. Data came from immunoSEQ multiplex PCR; TCRdb stores just in-frame clones and leaves some out. The sample lists roughly 220,000 clones; just under 85% were seen once. What was sequenced was PBMCs or T cells enriched from blood (not recorded which). These receptors all come from a woman aged 40 to 50 with acute COVID-19.

V usage is TRBV2 and J usage is TRBJ1-2; D possibly corresponds to TRBD1 (5 bases). Trimming left V 8 bases short and J 1 base short, with 8 bases between. The germline CDR1 and CDR2 sequences are SNHLY and FYNNEI. The CDR3 loop spans 12 amino acids. DNA for the CDR3: TGTGCCAGCGGTCAGGGTAACTATGGCTACACCTTC. This codes for CASGQGNYGYTF.

This clone was seen repeatedly, ten times or more. DNA of the CDR3: TGCAGCGTTGGTGAAGGGGTGAATCAGCCCCAGCATTTT. Its protein is CSVGEGVNQPQHF. The chain uses TRBV29-1 and TRBJ1-5; perhaps TRBD1 as D (5 bases). CDR1 SQVTM and CDR2 ANQGSEA come from the germline V gene. The CDR3 totals 13 residues. Deletions cut 4 bases from V and 4 bases from J, with 11 bases between.

The chain joins TRBV10-3 to TRBJ2-7; 15 positions agree with TRBD2. The CDR3 has 18 residues. CDR1 and CDR2 from the germline V gene are ENHRY and SYGVKD. V dropped 3 bases and J dropped 3; count of bases not matched to a gene: 9. This chain's CDR3 is CAISDSKGTSGRLYEQYF. The CDR3 DNA is TGTGCCATCAGTGACTCTAAGGGGACTAGCGGGAGGCTCTACGAGCAGTACTTC.